These 27 T cell receptor beta chains originate from one sample sequenced in a study of healthy donors' naive CD4 and CD8 T cells. TCR libraries were built from about 520 ng of total RNA by linear amplification. MiXCR, run by TCRdb on the reads, gives a single entry per CDR3 protein. The sample includes 200,000 or so distinct CDR3 sequences, 65% to 75% seen only once; the top ten take less than 2.5%. Specimen: naive CD4+ and CD8+ T cells sorted from blood, pooled from several donors. These TCRs come from a pool of human donors in good health; the sample pools cells from several healthy donors.

The chain recombines TRBV29-1 with TRBJ1-2, with a possible D match to TRBD1 (5 bases). There are 14 residues in the CDR3. CDR1 is SQVTM, CDR2 ANQGSEA, per germline. Trimming stripped 3 bases from V and 3 bases from J, with 14 bases between. Here the CDR3 DNA reads TGCAGCGTTGATGCCCGCACAGGCCACTATGGCTACACCTTC. It codes for CSVDARTGHYGYTF.

The chain combines TRBV20-1 with TRBJ2-7; TRBD2 matches 8 bases. Trimming took 5 bases from V and 3 from J; bases not matched to a gene: 12. This CDR3 is built from 15 residues. Germline V gene sequence: CDR1 DFQATT, CDR2 SNEGSKA (reference sequence). CDR3: CSAFASGLNFYEQYF. The CDR3 DNA sequence: TGCAGTGCTTTCGCTAGCGGGCTAAATTTCTACGAGCAGTACTTC.

Turning to this clonotype: Lacking the conserved final phenylalanine or tryptophan, this CDR3 likely reflects a read error. The J gene is TRBJ1-2, the V gene TRBV6-5; D possibly corresponds to TRBD1 (6 bases). The CDR3 is 13 amino acids. Trimming cost V 6 bases and J 7 bases, with 15 bases left between them. Looked up from germline, CDR1 is MNHEY and CDR2 is SVGAGI. The CDR3 DNA sequence: TGTGCCAGCAGCTGGGGGCCGGCTGCTGGCTACACCTCC. Its protein is CASSWGPAAGYTS.

V usage is TRBV29-1 and J usage is TRBJ1-4, with D hard to call. The CDR3 runs 12 residues. The V and J ends lost 0 bases and 7 bases respectively, with 6 bases between them. Germline-derived CDR1 and CDR2 are SQVTM and ANQGSEA. Here the CDR3 DNA reads TGCAGCGTTGAAGAAGGGAGTGAAAAACTGTTTTTT. It translates to CSVEEGSEKLFF.

This clonotype was counted a few times. The rearrangement joins TRBV27 to TRBJ1-1; possible D gene TRBD1, 6 bases. The CDR3 consists of 11 residues. The V end lost 7 bases, the J end lost 6 bases, and 9 bases lay between the germline ends. Germline V gives CDR1 MNHEY, CDR2 SMNVEV (reference sequence). CDR3 in amino acids: CASIRGAEAFF. The CDR3 DNA sequence: TGTGCCAGCATAAGGGGGGCTGAAGCTTTCTTT.

The chain couples TRBV30 to TRBJ2-1, with no clear D. Germline CDR1 is GTSNPN and CDR2 is SVGIG (reference sequence). This CDR3 has 12 amino acids. V lost 1 base and J 9 bases, leaving 10 bases between the germline ends. CDR3 coding DNA: TGTGCCTGGAGTGGTGAGTGGGGTGAGCAGTTCTTC. Amino acids: CAWSGEWGEQFF.

The chain employs TRBV6-5 and TRBJ1-5, with D uncertain. This CDR3 spans 14 amino acids. CDR1 is MNHEY and CDR2 is SVGAGI in the germline V gene. The V end lost 7 bases, the J end lost 2 bases, and 12 bases lay between the germline ends. The CDR3 nucleotides are TGTGCCAGCAAAACCCTTTTGGGCAATCAGCCCCAGCATTTT. It codes for CASKTLLGNQPQHF.

The chain combines TRBV29-1 with TRBJ2-5, with a weak D call TRBD2 (5 bases). Per the germline V gene, CDR1 is SQVTM and CDR2 is ANQGSEA. The V end lost 7 bases, the J end lost 2 bases, and 11 bases lay between the germline ends. The CDR3 has 12 amino acids. DNA of the CDR3: TGCAGCGCCGATGGGAGACAAGAGACCCAGTACTTC. As protein: CSADGRQETQYF.

This chain uses TRBV19 with TRBJ2-3; possible D gene TRBD2, 5 bases. This CDR3 has 14 residues. The germline V and J ends were trimmed by 6 bases and 2 bases, with 12 bases remaining between them. Germline assignment: CDR1 LNHDA and CDR2 SQIVND (reference sequence). CDR3 sequence: CASRTERITDTQYF. The CDR3 nucleotides read TGTGCCAGTAGAACTGAGCGGATCACAGATACGCAGTATTTT.

The rearrangement links TRBV25-1 to TRBJ2-7; TRBD1 agrees at 7 bases. After removal of 1 base from V and 0 bases from J, the junction contained 0 bases not matched to a gene. The CDR3 sequence is 14 residues long. Germline values: CDR1 MGHDK, CDR2 SYGVNS. CDR3 DNA sequence: TGTGCCAGCAGTGAATGGGACAGCTCCTACGAGCAGTACTTC. It translates to CASSEWDSSYEQYF.

This chain uses TRBV12-3 or TRBV12-4 with TRBJ1-5; 9 nucleotides agree with TRBD1. The ends lost 7 bases at V and 4 bases at J; junction bases unmatched: 8. The CDR3 is 15 residues long. The CDR3 sequence is CASTGPGTGNQPQHF. The CDR3 nucleotides read TGTGCCAGCACCGGGCCCGGGACAGGGAATCAGCCCCAGCATTTT.

The chain has TRBV27 and TRBJ2-7, with no clear D. The V end was cut by 5 bases, the J end by 0 bases, with 14 bases between. Per the germline V gene, CDR1 is MNHEY and CDR2 is SMNVEV (reference sequence). This CDR3 has 15 residues. The CDR3 protein is CASSHLTPYSYEQYF. The CDR3 DNA follows: TGTGCCAGCAGTCACTTGACACCTTACTCCTACGAGCAGTACTTC.

This clonotype appeared once. The chain has TRBV18 and TRBJ2-5; D gene unclear. V was cut by 5 bases and J by 5 bases, with 18 bases left in between. The CDR3 covers 15 residues. From germline, CDR1 is KGHSH and CDR2 LQKENI. CDR3 protein: CASSVPPDPGETQYF. Written as DNA, the CDR3 is TGTGCCAGCTCAGTCCCGCCGGACCCCGGGGAGACCCAGTACTTC.

The chain combines TRBV6-1 with TRBJ2-5; no clear D gene. The CDR3 length is 14 residues. V was cut by 2 bases and J by 1 base, with 8 bases left in between. CDR1 MNHNS and CDR2 SASEGT come from the germline V gene. The CDR3 nucleotides are TGTGCCAGCAGTGAAAGTAGGCTCCAAGAGACCCAGTACTTC. Its translation is CASSESRLQETQYF.

This clonotype appeared once. The gene calls are TRBV27 and TRBJ1-5, with D maybe TRBD1 (5 bases). CDR3 length: 14 amino acids. The germline CDR1 and CDR2 sequences are MNHEY and SMNVEV (reference sequence). V was cut by 6 bases and J by 3 bases, with 12 bases left in between. The CDR3 DNA reads TGTGCCAGCAGCCCAACAGGTTACAATCAGCCCCAGCATTTT. It codes for CASSPTGYNQPQHF.

This clonotype was recorded a few times. The chain employs TRBV30 and TRBJ2-7; D gene ambiguous. The CDR3 has 15 residues. The germline gives CDR1 GTSNPN, CDR2 SVGIG (reference sequence). V lost 0 bases and J 3 bases, leaving 15 bases between the germline ends. The CDR3 DNA reads TGTGCCTGGAGTGTTACTCCTTCCAGACACTACGAGCAGTACTTC. Translating it yields CAWSVTPSRHYEQYF.

The V and J genes are TRBV12-3 or TRBV12-4 and TRBJ1-1; weak D call: TRBD1 (5 bases). Trimming shortened V by 3 bases and J by 11 bases, and 25 bases separated the two germline ends. This CDR3 contains 16 residues. Here the CDR3 reads CASSLAGSVREMRAFF. As DNA, the CDR3 is TGTGCCAGCAGTTTGGCAGGGTCGGTTAGGGAAATGCGCGCTTTCTTT.

The V gene is TRBV11-2, the J gene TRBJ2-5; TRBD1 is a possible D gene (5 bases). The CDR3 totals 15 residues. The germline V gene encodes CDR1 SGHAT and CDR2 FQNNGV. V lost 5 bases to trimming and J lost 4 bases, with 17 bases between them. The CDR3 here is CASSTIKQARETQYF. The CDR3 nucleotides read TGTGCCAGCAGCACCATAAAACAGGCCCGAGAGACCCAGTACTTC.

V is TRBV29-1 and J is TRBJ2-1; D is ambiguous. The V end was cut by 7 bases, the J end by 0 bases, with 10 bases between. This CDR3 comprises 13 residues. Germline loops: CDR1 SQVTM, CDR2 ANQGSEA. The CDR3 DNA sequence: TGCAGCGCCGGAGATAGCTCCTACAATGAGCAGTTCTTC. It codes for CSAGDSSYNEQFF.

The chain is built from TRBV6-1 and TRBJ2-5, with D hard to call. Germline lookup yields CDR1 MNHNS and CDR2 SASEGT. The V and J ends lost 8 bases and 4 bases respectively, with 20 bases between them. The CDR3 extends over 15 amino acids. CDR3 amino acids: CASAQGLGWRETQYF. The CDR3 DNA is TGTGCCAGCGCCCAAGGGCTGGGGTGGAGAGAGACCCAGTACTTC.

The chain has TRBV30 and TRBJ1-6; no definite D call. The CDR3 totals 12 residues. Germline values: CDR1 GTSNPN, CDR2 SVGIG (reference sequence). Between the trimmed V and J ends, which lost 4 bases and 7 bases, there was a span of 8 bases. DNA for the CDR3: TGTGCCTGGAAACGGGAAAATTCACCCCTCCACTTT. This translates into CAWKRENSPLHF.

J is TRBJ2-7 and V is TRBV15; D is undetermined. The germline CDR1 and CDR2 sequences are LNHNV and YYDKDF (reference sequence). The CDR3 loop spans 14 amino acids. The V end was cut by 1 base, the J end by 3 bases, with 10 bases between. CDR3 protein: CATSRVGFGYEQYF. In DNA, the CDR3 is TGTGCCACCAGCAGAGTGGGGTTTGGCTACGAGCAGTACTTC.

The V call is TRBV6-2 or TRBV6-3, the J call TRBJ2-2; D might be TRBD1 (5 bases). V dropped 1 base and J dropped 5 bases, with 8 bases sitting between them. CDR1 and CDR2 from the germline V gene are MNHEY and SVGEGT. This CDR3 region has 14 residues. CDR3 nucleotide sequence: TGTGCCAGCAGTTACTACACAGGTACCGGGGAGCTGTTTTTT. Protein sequence: CASSYYTGTGELFF.

Turning to this clonotype: Sequence at one end of the junction differs from germline and may be a read error. The V and J genes are TRBV19 and TRBJ2-1, with TRBD2 matching 8 bases. The CDR3 totals 14 residues. Germline-derived CDR1 and CDR2 are LNHDA and SQIVND (reference sequence). CDR3 loop: CASRIAGPRNEQFF. For the CDR3, the DNA is TGTGCCAGTAGGATAGCGGGGCCTCGGAATGAGCAGTTCTTC.

The V and J genes are TRBV27 and TRBJ1-5, with D perhaps matching TRBD1 (5 bases). The ends were cut back, 8 bases at V and 6 bases at J, with 17 bases in the middle. CDR1 is MNHEY, CDR2 SMNVEV, per germline (reference sequence). The CDR3 covers 14 residues. The DNA of the CDR3 is TGTGCCAGCCGCGATCTCGGGGACGGTCAGCCCCAGCATTTT. It yields the protein CASRDLGDGQPQHF.

This clonotype has just one count. This sequence joins TRBV2 and TRBJ1-5; a weak D match, TRBD1 (5 bases). The CDR3 runs 15 residues. V shed 7 bases and J shed 1 base, with 14 bases lying between them. CDR1 and CDR2 (germline): SNHLY, FYNNEI. The CDR3 DNA follows: TGTGCCAGCAAGTCCCCCAGGGAAAGCAATCAGCCCCAGCATTTT. Its protein is CASKSPRESNQPQHF. The full variable domain, with the rest looked up from reference TRBV2 and TRBJ1-5, is EPEVTQTPSHQVTQMGQEVILRCVPISNHLYFYWYRQILGQKVEFLVSFYNNEISEKSEIFDDQFSVERPDGSNFTLKIRSTKLEDSAMYFCASKSPRESNQPQHFGDGTRLSIL.

Turning to this clonotype: At one end, the junction sequence differs from germline, possibly due to a read error. The chain joins TRBV5-1 to TRBJ2-1, with D possibly called TRBD1 or TRBD2 (6 bases each). Germline-derived CDR1 and CDR2 are SGHRS and YFSETQ. CDR3 length equals 15 residues. The CDR3 DNA reads TGCGCCAGCAGCTCGTCAGGGGACTCCTACAATGAGCAGTCCTTC. Its translation: CASSSSGDSYNEQSF.